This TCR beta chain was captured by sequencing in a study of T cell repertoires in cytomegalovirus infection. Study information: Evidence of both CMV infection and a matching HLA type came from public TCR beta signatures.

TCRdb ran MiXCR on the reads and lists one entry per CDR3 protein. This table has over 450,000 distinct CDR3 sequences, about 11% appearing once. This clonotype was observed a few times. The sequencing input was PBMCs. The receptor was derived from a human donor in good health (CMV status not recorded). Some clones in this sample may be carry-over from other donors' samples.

CDR3 residues: CASSQDMGGGTDTQYF. CDR3 nucleotides: TGTGCCAGCAGCCAAGATATGGGGGGCGGCACAGATACGCAGTATTTT. The chain employs TRBV3-1 and TRBJ2-3, with D perhaps given as TRBD1 or TRBD2 (6 bases each). Trimming cost V 0 bases and J 1 base, with 11 bases left between them. The length of the CDR3 is 16 residues. Looked up from germline, CDR1 is LGHDT and CDR2 is YNNKEL (reference sequence).